These T cell receptor beta chains were read from a single sample in a study of OX40 agonist ivuxolimab in advanced cancers. TCRdb's table, derived via immunoSEQ multiplex PCR, lists solely in-frame clones and lacks some. The sample shows about 100,000 clones, 75% to 90% of them seen only once. The sequencing used CD4+ or CD8+ T cells sorted from blood, collected in a trial of the OX40 agonist ivuxolimab. Receptors were obtained from an adult with an advanced solid tumor such as melanoma, head and neck, liver or kidney cancer. CDR3s include the opening cysteine and the closing phenylalanine or tryptophan. Each record gives: J gene, D gene, clone size, V gene, CDR3 DNA, CDR3 protein. The D gene is left open where the match is weak. The size of a clone is reported for some rows only, either as once, few or many, or as a class for expanded clones.

TRBJ2-7 - - TRBV28 TGTGCCAGCAGCCCAATCGACAAGGCCTACGAGCAGTACTTC CASSPIDKAYEQYF
TRBJ2-3 - - TRBV6-1 TGTGCCAGCAGTGAACCGGGGAGGACAGATACGCAGTATTTT CASSEPGRTDTQYF
TRBJ1-2 - - TRBV6-1 TGTGCCAGCACGATGGGAGGCTATGGCTACACCTTC CASTMGGYGYTF
TRBJ2-1 TRBD2 - TRBV28 TGTGCCAGCAATCCTGGGACTAGCGCCCTCAATGAGCAGTTCTTC CASNPGTSALNEQFF
TRBJ2-7 TRBD1 once TRBV2 TGTGCCAGCAGTGGGACCGGGACAGGCCTCTCCTACGAGCAGTACTTC CASSGTGTGLSYEQYF
TRBJ1-1 - - TRBV18 TGTGCCAGCTCACCATTTCAGGAGGGTGAAGCTTTCTTT CASSPFQEGEAFF
TRBJ2-7 TRBD1 - TRBV27 TGTGCCAGCAGTTCGATTTTCTTGGACAGGGTCCACGAGCAGTACTTC CASSSIFLDRVHEQYF
TRBJ2-2 - few TRBV27 TGTGCCAGCACCTTATCTTGGGAGACCGGGGAGCTGTTTTTT CASTLSWETGELFF
TRBJ1-1 TRBD1 - TRBV5-1 TGCGCCAGCAGCTTGGCCCGGCAGGGGGTAGACGCTTTCTTT CASSLARQGVDAFF
TRBJ2-7 - - TRBV28 TGTGCCAGCAGGGGGGTCGGGCAGGGTGACGAGCAGTACTTC CASRGVGQGDEQYF
TRBJ2-1 TRBD2 - TRBV7-2 TGTGCCAGCAGCTTAGTCGGTAGCGGGATAGTAAGTGAGCAGTTCTTC CASSLVGSGIVSEQFF
TRBJ2-3 - - TRBV29-1 TGCAGCGTTGCCGACCTTGCGGGGAGCACAGATACGCAGTATTTT CSVADLAGSTDTQYF
TRBJ2-7 - - TRBV15 TGTGCCACCAGCAGAGATTTGAGCTCCGAGCAGTACTTC CATSRDLSSEQYF
TRBJ1-5 TRBD1 - TRBV27 TGTGCCAGCAGAGGACCGGGACAGAACAGCAATCAGCCCCAGCATTTT CASRGPGQNSNQPQHF
TRBJ2-3 TRBD2 once TRBV5-6 TGTGCCAGCAGCTGGGGAACTAGCGCTAGCACAGATACGCAGTATTTT CASSWGTSASTDTQYF
TRBJ2-1 TRBD2 - TRBV6-5 TGTGCCAGCAGTTACTCAAAGACTAGCGGGGTCGAGCAGTTCTTC CASSYSKTSGVEQFF
TRBJ2-5 TRBD2 - TRBV15 TGTGCCACCAGCAGAGAGCGTAAAGTAGCGGGGGCTGGGGAGACCCAGTACTTC CATSRERKVAGAGETQYF
TRBJ2-5 - - TRBV6-1 TGTGCCAGCAGTTCCGGGGAGACCCAGTACTTC CASSSGETQYF
TRBJ2-7 - - TRBV6-1 TGTGCCAGCAGTGAAGTATGGGGGGCAACCAACGAGCAGTACTTC CASSEVWGATNEQYF
TRBJ1-2 - - TRBV30 TGTGCCTGGAGAGCACAGGAGTTGGATGGCTACACCTTC CAWRAQELDGYTF
TRBJ2-2 - - TRBV27 TGTGCCAGCAGCCGAGGTGGCGGGGTGAACACCGGGGAGCTGTTTTTT CASSRGGGVNTGELFF